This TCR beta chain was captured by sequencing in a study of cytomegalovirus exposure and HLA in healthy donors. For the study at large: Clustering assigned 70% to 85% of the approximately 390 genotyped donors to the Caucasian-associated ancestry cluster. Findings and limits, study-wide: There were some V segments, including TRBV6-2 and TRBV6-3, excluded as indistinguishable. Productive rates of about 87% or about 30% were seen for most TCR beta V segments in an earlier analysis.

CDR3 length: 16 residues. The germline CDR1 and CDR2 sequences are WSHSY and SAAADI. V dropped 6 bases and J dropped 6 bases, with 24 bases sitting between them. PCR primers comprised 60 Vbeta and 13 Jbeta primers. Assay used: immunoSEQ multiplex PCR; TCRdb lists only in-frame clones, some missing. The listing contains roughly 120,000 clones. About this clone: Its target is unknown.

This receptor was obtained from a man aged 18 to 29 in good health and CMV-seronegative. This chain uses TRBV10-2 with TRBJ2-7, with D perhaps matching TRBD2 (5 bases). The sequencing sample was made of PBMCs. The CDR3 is CASRSSRSSRDIEQYF. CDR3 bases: TGCGCCAGCAGAAGCAGTAGGTCTAGCCGAGATATCGAGCAGTACTTC.